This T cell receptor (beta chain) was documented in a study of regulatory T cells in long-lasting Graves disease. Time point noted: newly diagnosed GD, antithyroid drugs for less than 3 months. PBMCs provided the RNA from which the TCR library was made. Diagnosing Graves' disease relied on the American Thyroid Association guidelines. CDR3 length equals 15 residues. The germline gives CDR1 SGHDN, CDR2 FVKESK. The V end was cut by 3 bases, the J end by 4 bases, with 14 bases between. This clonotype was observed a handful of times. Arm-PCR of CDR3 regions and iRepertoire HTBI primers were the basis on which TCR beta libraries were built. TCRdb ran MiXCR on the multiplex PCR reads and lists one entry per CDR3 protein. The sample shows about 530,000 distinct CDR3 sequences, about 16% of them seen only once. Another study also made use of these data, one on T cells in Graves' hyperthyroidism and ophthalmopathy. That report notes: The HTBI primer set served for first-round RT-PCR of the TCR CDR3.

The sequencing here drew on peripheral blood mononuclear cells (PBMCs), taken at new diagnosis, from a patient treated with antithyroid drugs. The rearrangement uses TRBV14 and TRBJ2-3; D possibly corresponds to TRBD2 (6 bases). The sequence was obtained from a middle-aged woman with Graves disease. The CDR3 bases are TGTGCCAGCAGCCAGACGCTCCGGGAGCCAGATACGCAGTATTTT. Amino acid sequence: CASSQTLREPDTQYF. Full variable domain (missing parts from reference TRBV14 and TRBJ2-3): EAGVTQFPSHSVIEKGQTVTLRCDPISGHDNLYWYRRVMGKEIKFLLHFVKESKQDESGMPNNRFLAERTGGTYSTLKVQPAELEDSGVYFCASSQTLREPDTQYFGPGTRLTVL.